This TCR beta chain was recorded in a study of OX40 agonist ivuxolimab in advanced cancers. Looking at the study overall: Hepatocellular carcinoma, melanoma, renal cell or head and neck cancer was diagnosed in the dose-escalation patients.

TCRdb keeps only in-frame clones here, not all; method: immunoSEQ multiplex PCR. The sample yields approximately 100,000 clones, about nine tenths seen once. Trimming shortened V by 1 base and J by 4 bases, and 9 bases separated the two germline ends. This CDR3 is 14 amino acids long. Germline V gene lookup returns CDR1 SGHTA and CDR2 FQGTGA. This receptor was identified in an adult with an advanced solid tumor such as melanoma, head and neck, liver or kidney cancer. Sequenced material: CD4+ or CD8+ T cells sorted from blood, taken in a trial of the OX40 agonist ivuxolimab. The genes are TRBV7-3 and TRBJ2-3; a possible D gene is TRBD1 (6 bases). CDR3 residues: CASSLSAGADTQYF. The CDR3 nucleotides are TGTGCCAGCAGCTTAAGTGCAGGGGCAGATACGCAGTATTTT.